This is a list of T cell receptor beta chains from one sample in a study of T cells in Graves' hyperthyroidism and ophthalmopathy. TCRdb re-called the multiplex PCR reads through MiXCR, storing one row per CDR3 protein. The sample includes over 450,000 distinct CDR3 sequences, approximately 14% of them seen just once. What was sequenced was blood. The origin of the receptors is a woman aged 18-29 years with Graves' hyperthyroidism. Both conserved end residues are part of each CDR3. The D gene is left open where the match is weak. The size entry is marked missing in some rows and otherwise reads once, few, many or a size class.

D | J | length | V | size | DNA | CDR3
- | TRBJ2-3 | 13 | TRBV4-1 | - | TGCGCCAGCAGCCGCTTTATTGCGGATACGCAGTATTTT | CASSRFIADTQYF
TRBD1 | TRBJ2-3 | 14 | TRBV27 | many | TGTGCCAGCAGACGACAGGGTAACCCAGATACGCAGTATTTT | CASRRQGNPDTQYF
- | TRBJ1-5 | 16 | TRBV7-2 | many | TGTGCCAGCAGCTTAGCGCTAGGGCATAGCAATCAGCCCCAGCATTTT | CASSLALGHSNQPQHF
TRBD1 | TRBJ2-1 | 14 | TRBV19 | - | TGTGCCAGTAGTAGGGACAGGGGCTACAATGAGCAGTTCTTC | CASSRDRGYNEQFF
- | TRBJ1-2 | 13 | TRBV29-1 | few | TGCAGCACCGACCCGGGGTGGGGCGGGGGCTACACCTTC | CSTDPGWGGGYTF
TRBD1 | TRBJ1-4 | 13 | TRBV12-3/TRBV12-4 | - | TGTGCCAGCAGACCAGGACAGGTCCGCAAACTGTTTTTT | CASRPGQVRKLFF
TRBD1 | TRBJ1-1 | 14 | TRBV5-1 | many | TGCGCCAGCAGCCAGACAGGGTTGAACACTGAAGCTTTCTTT | CASSQTGLNTEAFF
- | TRBJ1-1 | 15 | TRBV7-9 | many | TGTGCCAGCAGCTTACAAGGGGCGGGGAACACTGAAGCTTTCTTT | CASSLQGAGNTEAFF
- | TRBJ2-7 | 12 | TRBV3-1 | many | TGTGCCAGCAGCCAGACGTTCTACGAGCAGTACTTC | CASSQTFYEQYF
- | TRBJ2-1 | 13 | TRBV9 | many | TGTGCCAGCAGCGTAGGAGGCAATCCTGAGCAGTTCTTC | CASSVGGNPEQFF
TRBD1 | TRBJ1-1 | 15 | TRBV3-1 | many | TGTGCCAGCAGCGATAGACAGGGAAGGTACACTGAAGCTTTCTTT | CASSDRQGRYTEAFF
- | TRBJ2-1 | 14 | TRBV3-1 | few | TGTGCCAGCAGCCAAGCCGGCAGCGCGGGTGAGCAGTTCTTC | CASSQAGSAGEQFF
TRBD2 | TRBJ2-5 | 14 | TRBV4-2 | - | TGTGCCAGCAGCCCAGCGGGAGTAGGGGAGACCCAGTACTTC | CASSPAGVGETQYF
TRBD1 | TRBJ2-7 | 16 | TRBV5-1 | many | TGCGCCAGCAGCTTGGCCGAGCGGCAGGGGGCGGGTGAGCAGTACTTC | CASSLAERQGAGEQYF
- | TRBJ2-1 | 13 | TRBV4-2 | few | TGTGCCAGCAGCCAGGCTCCCTCCAATGAGCAGTTCTTC | CASSQAPSNEQFF
- | TRBJ1-1 | 14 | TRBV5-1 | few | TGCGCCAGCAGCCCCCGGACAGATAACACTGAAGCTTTCTTT | CASSPRTDNTEAFF
TRBD2 | TRBJ2-1 | 16 | TRBV7-9 | many | TGTGCCAGCAGCCCCTCCGGGAGGGCCCACTACAATGAGCAGTTCTTC | CASSPSGRAHYNEQFF
- | TRBJ2-3 | 14 | TRBV10-3 | few | TGTGCCATCAGTGACGGCGGGACGACAGATACGCAGTATTTT | CAISDGGTTDTQYF
- | TRBJ2-2 | 17 | TRBV27 | few | TGTGCCAGCAGCCAAGTGGGGGGTCCAGTCCCCACCGGGGAGCTGTTTTTT | CASSQVGGPVPTGELFF
TRBD1 | TRBJ1-6 | 16 | TRBV7-9 | many | TGTGCCAGCAGCCAGGACAGGGGGCCTGTAGATTCACCCCTCCACTTT | CASSQDRGPVDSPLHF
TRBD1 | TRBJ1-5 | 13 | TRBV2 | many | TGTGCCAGCAGTAGAGGGGGCGGTCAGCCCCAGCATTTT | CASSRGGGQPQHF
- | TRBJ2-4 | 14 | TRBV12-3/TRBV12-4 | - | TGTGCCAGCAGTCCAGGGATTGCCAAAAACATTCAGTACTTC | CASSPGIAKNIQYF
- | TRBJ1-3 | 14 | TRBV2 | many | TGTGCCAGCGGGGACATAATCTCTGGAAACACCATATATTTT | CASGDIISGNTIYF
TRBD2 | TRBJ2-3 | 17 | TRBV30 | many | TGTGCCTGGAGCGCTAGACCGACTAGCGGGAGGACAGATACGCAGTATTTT | CAWSARPTSGRTDTQYF
- | TRBJ2-1 | 13 | TRBV6-2/TRBV6-3 | - | TGTGCCAGCAGCCCCGTGGCGGACAATGAGCAGTTCTTC | CASSPVADNEQFF
- | TRBJ1-2 | 15 | TRBV27 | many | TGTGCCAGCAGTTTAAAATCAGGGAGACCTTCCGGCTACACCTTC | CASSLKSGRPSGYTF
TRBD2 | TRBJ2-3 | 15 | TRBV14 | few | TGTGCCAGCAGCCGTAGCGGGAGTTACACAGATACGCAGTATTTT | CASSRSGSYTDTQYF